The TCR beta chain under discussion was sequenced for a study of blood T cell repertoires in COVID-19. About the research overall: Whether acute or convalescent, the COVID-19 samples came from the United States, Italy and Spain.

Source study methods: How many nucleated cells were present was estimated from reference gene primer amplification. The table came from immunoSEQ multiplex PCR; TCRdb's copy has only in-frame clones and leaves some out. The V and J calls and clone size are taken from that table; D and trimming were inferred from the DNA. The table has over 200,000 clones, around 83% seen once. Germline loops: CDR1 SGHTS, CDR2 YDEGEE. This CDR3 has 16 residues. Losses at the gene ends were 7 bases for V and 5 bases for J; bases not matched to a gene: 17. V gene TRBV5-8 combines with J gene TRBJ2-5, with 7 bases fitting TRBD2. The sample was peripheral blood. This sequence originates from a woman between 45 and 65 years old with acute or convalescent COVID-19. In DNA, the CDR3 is TGTGCCAGCGGCCCCCATGCTAGCGGTGCGGGGGAGACCCAGTACTTC. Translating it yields CASGPHASGAGETQYF.